The clone carrying this TCR beta chain has more than one count but fewer than ten. Antigen unknown. The sample belongs to a study of beta chain features in type 1 diabetes. As for the study in general: Age, gender and cell yields were alike across patients and healthy donors. Examination covered 100 million to 140 million sorted cells spanning all samples. Study outcomes and limitations: In every one of the four CD4+ subsets, TCRB CDR3s were moderately but significantly shorter in Type 1 diabetes patients.

The CDR3 is 15 amino acids. The ends were cut back, 7 bases at V and 0 bases at J, with 15 bases in the middle. Germline CDR1 and CDR2: MDHEN and SYDVKM. Expressed TCRB transcripts were sequenced because the isolated RNA had all been reverse transcribed beforehand. Deep immunoSEQ sequencing covered naive, central memory and regulatory T cell samples. Repertoires were generated with immunoSEQ multiplex PCR, while TCRdb's copy carries only in-frame clones and drops some. Of nearly 700,000 clones in the sample, roughly an eighth were seen once. The rearrangement links TRBV28 to TRBJ1-2; D uncertain. This TCR was sampled from a man between 18 and 35 years old with type 1 diabetes. The sequencing sample was made of naive CD4+ T cells from blood. The CDR3 loop is CASKPVTLTNYGYTF. The CDR3 nucleotides are TGTGCCAGCAAACCGGTTACCCTTACTAACTATGGCTACACCTTC.